The clone carrying this T cell receptor (beta chain) was observed a single time. Clones were sequenced by immunoSEQ multiplex PCR, and TCRdb holds only the in-frame ones, with some missing. The sample includes approximately 60,000 clones, 70% to 85% of them seen just once. This CDR3 comprises 14 residues. Germline V CDR1 and CDR2: SGHKS, YYEKEE (reference sequence). V was pared by 7 bases and J by 4 bases, with 17 bases between. The data were taken from a study of blood T cell repertoires in COVID-19. The receptor comes from a woman older than 75 with active or convalescent COVID-19. The source material was peripheral blood. This rearrangement joins TRBV5-5 to TRBJ1-2; D may be TRBD1 (5 bases). CDR3 protein: CASGTQGVAYGYTF. CDR3 nucleotide sequence: TGTGCCAGCGGAACTCAGGGTGTCGCCTATGGCTACACCTTC.